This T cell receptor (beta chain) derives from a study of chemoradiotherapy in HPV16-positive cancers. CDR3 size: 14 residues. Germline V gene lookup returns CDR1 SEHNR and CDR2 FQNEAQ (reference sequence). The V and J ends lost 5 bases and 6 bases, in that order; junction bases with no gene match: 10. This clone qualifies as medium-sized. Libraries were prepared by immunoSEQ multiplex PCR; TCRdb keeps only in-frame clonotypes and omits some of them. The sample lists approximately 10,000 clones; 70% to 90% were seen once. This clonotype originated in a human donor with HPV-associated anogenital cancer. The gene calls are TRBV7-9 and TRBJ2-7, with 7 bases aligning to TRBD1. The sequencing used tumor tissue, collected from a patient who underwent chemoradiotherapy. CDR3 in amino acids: CASSETGPPGEQYF. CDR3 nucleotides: TGTGCCAGCAGCGAGACAGGGCCTCCGGGCGAGCAGTACTTC.